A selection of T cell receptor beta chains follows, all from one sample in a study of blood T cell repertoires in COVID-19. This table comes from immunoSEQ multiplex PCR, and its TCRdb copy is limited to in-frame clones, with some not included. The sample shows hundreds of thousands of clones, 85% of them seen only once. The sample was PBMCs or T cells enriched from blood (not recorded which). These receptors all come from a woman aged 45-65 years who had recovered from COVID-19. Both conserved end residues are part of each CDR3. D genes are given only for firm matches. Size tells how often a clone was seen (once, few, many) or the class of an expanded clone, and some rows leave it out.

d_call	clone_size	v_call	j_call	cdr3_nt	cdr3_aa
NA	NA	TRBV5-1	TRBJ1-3	TGCGCCAGCAGCTTAACTTTCTCTGGAAACACCATATATTTT	CASSLTFSGNTIYF
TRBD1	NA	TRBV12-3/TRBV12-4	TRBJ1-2	TGTGCCAGCAGTTTGACAGGGGACTATGGCTACACCTTC	CASSLTGDYGYTF
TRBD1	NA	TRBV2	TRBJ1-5	TGTGCCAGCAGTCAGACAGGGGCTAGCAATCAGCCCCAGCATTTT	CASSQTGASNQPQHF
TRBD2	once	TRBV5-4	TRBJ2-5	TGTGCCAGCAGCCCTGGGACTAGGGCTCAGACCCAGTACTTC	CASSPGTRAQTQYF
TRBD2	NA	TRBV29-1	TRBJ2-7	TGCAGCGTTGACCCTAGCGGGAGCTCCTACGAGCAGTACTTC	CSVDPSGSSYEQYF
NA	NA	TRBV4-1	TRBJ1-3	TGCGCCAGCAGCCAAGACTCCAAGTCTAGAAACACCATATATTTT	CASSQDSKSRNTIYF
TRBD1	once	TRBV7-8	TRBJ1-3	TGTGCCAGCAGCTTCCTGTCCGGGACAGGGACAGGAAACACCATATATTTT	CASSFLSGTGTGNTIYF
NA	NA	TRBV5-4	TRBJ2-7	TGTGCCAGCAGCTTGGCGCGGTTCCCCGGCGAGCAGTACTTC	CASSLARFPGEQYF
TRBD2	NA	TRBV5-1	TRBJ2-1	TGCGCCAGCAGCTTGTCTGGGACTAGCCACAATGAGCAGTTCTTC	CASSLSGTSHNEQFF
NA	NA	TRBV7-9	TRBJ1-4	TGTGCCAGCAGCCAAAACAGGTTCCTTAATGAAAAACTGTTTTTT	CASSQNRFLNEKLFF
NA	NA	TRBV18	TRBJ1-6	TGTGCCAGCTCACCGACAGCAAGCTCCTATAATTCACCCCTCCACTTT	CASSPTASSYNSPLHF
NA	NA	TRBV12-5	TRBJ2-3	TGTGCTAGTGGTGTAGACACAGATACGCAGTATTTT	CASGVDTDTQYF
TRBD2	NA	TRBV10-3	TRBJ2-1	TGTGCCATCAAACCCGCGGGGGGGGAATACAATGAGCAGTTCTTC	CAIKPAGGEYNEQFF
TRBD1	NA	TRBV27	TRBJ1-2	TGTGCCAGCAGTTTATCTCCGACAGGGACATACTATGGCTACACCTTC	CASSLSPTGTYYGYTF
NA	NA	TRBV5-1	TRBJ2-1	TGCGCCAGCAGCTCCTCAGGGAGGGGGTACAATGAGCAGTTCTTC	CASSSSGRGYNEQFF
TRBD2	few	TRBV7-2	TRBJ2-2	TGTGCCAGCAGCAAGAGACTATCTAGCGGGATCGATAGGACCGGGGAGCTGTTTTTT	CASSKRLSSGIDRTGELFF
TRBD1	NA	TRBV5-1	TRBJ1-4	TGCGCCAGCAGACCCTCCGGGACAGGAGGTGAAAAACTGTTTTTT	CASRPSGTGGEKLFF
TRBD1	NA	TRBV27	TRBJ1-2	TGTGCCAGCAGTACTACCCAGGGGGCTCCAGCTAACTATGGCTACACCTTC	CASSTTQGAPANYGYTF
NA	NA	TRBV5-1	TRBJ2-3	TGCGCCAGCAGCTTGGCAAGGGGCAGCACAGATACGCAGTATTTT	CASSLARGSTDTQYF
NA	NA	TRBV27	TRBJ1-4	TGTGCCAGCAGTCCCTTAAATGAAAAACTGTTTTTT	CASSPLNEKLFF
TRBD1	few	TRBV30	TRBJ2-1	TGTGCCTGGATACACAGGGGCGCGTTCAATGAGCAGTTCTTC	CAWIHRGAFNEQFF
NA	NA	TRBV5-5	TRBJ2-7	TGTGCCAGCAGCTCCGACAGGAAGGACTACGAGCAGTACTTC	CASSSDRKDYEQYF
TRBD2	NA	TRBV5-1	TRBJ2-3	TGCGCCAGCAGCCTGGGACTAGCGGGAACCTCCAGAGATACGCAGTATTTT	CASSLGLAGTSRDTQYF
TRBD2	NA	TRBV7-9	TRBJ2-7	TGTGCCAGCAGCTTACGGACTAGTTTCTACGAGCAGTACTTC	CASSLRTSFYEQYF
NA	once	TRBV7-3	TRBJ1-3	TGTGCCAGCAGCTTAACAGGGGGAGGAAACACCATATATTTT	CASSLTGGGNTIYF
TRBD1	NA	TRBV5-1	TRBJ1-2	TGCGCCAGCAGCCCGGACAGGGGATATGGCTACACCTTC	CASSPDRGYGYTF
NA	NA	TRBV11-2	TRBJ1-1	TGTGCCAGCAGCTTACTGGCATATGAAGCTTTCTTT	CASSLLAYEAFF
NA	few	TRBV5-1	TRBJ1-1	TGCGCCAGCAGTTATACAGGGAACACTGAAGCTTTCTTT	CASSYTGNTEAFF
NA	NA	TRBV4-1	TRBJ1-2	TGCGCCAGCAGCCAAGTTTTCAGGGTGGACGATGGCTACACCTTC	CASSQVFRVDDGYTF